This TCR beta chain was documented in a study of cytomegalovirus exposure and HLA in healthy donors. Study-level results: First-cohort TCR clusters tended to co-occur in the 130 or so validation repertoires, a later analysis found.

Germline CDR1 reads MGHRA; CDR2 reads YSYEKL. V trimming: 1 base; J trimming: 11 bases; junction bases outside the gene matches: 7. CDR3 length: 14 residues. Concerning this clone itself: Its antigen is unidentified. The CDR3 end shows no conserved phenylalanine or tryptophan, and so a read error is likely.

The assay was immunoSEQ multiplex PCR, and TCRdb's table has in-frame clones only and misses some. Here the sample spans about 38,000 clones, roughly 91% being singletons. Sequencing used PBMCs. This clonotype originated in a young man in good health and CMV-seronegative. The rearrangement uses TRBV4-1 and TRBJ1-1, with 10 bases that match TRBD1. The CDR3 is CASSQVGQGTSAFL. The CDR3 coding sequence is TGCGCCAGCAGCCAAGTGGGACAGGGGACGTCTGCTTTCCTT.